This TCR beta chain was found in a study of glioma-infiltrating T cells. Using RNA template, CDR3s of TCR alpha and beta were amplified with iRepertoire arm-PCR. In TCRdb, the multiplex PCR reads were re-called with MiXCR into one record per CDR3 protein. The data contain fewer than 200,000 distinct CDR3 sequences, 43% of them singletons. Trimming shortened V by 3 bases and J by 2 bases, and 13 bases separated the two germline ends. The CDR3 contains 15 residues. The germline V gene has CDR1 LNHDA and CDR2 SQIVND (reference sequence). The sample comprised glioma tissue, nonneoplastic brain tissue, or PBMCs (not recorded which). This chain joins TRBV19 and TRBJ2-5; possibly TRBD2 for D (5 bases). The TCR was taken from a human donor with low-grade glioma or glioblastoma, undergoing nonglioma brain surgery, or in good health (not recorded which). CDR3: CASSIVNSEQETQYF. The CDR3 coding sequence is TGTGCCAGTAGTATCGTTAATAGCGAGCAAGAGACCCAGTACTTC.